This T cell receptor beta chain is drawn from a study of quantifying T cell responses using KT2 cells. Study overall: cDNA was made from DNase-treated RNA using alpha and beta constant primers. Broader study findings: Very high KT2 spike-in numbers caused saturation in KT2 sequence detection. Counts of KT2 alpha and beta sequences rose linearly with the number of KT2 cells added.

Details on this clonotype: Its antigen is undetermined.

Different KT2-to-PBMC ratios were created with a constant PBMC count. V was pared by 6 bases and J by 4 bases, with 12 bases between. This CDR3 is built from 13 residues. A single-stranded UMI oligo with SP2 sequence was ligated to cDNA 3' ends. An equimolar mix of RC1.1 and RC1.2 primed the beta chain across TRBC1 and TRBC2. TCRdb analysed the UMI-ligation and nested PCR reads with MiXCR anew, one entry per CDR3 protein. Counted here are tens of thousands of distinct CDR3 sequences, 9% to 15% occurring once; the ten biggest clones make up roughly 9%. The chain links TRBV12-3 or TRBV12-4 to TRBJ1-2, with D maybe TRBD1 (6 bases). The receptor was derived from a human donor. Sample: PBMCs spiked with cells of the T cell clone KT2. CDR3 amino acids: CASSKGQLYGYTF. DNA for the CDR3: TGTGCCAGCAGCAAGGGACAACTCTATGGCTACACCTTC.